The 3 T cell receptor beta chains reported below all come from one sample, sequenced in a study of shared clonotypes between healthy human individuals. Naive CD8 cells lacked CD45RO and underwent positive selection for CCR7, leaving out terminally differentiated effector memory CD45RA+ cells. Measured with immunoSEQ multiplex PCR; TCRdb has only the in-frame clones, and not every one. The table shows about 2.1 million clones, with just over 90% occurring only once. The material sequenced was naive CD8+ T cells from PBMCs. All receptors come from a man aged 18 to 29 in good health. Some clones in this sample may be carry-over from other donors' samples.

The rearrangement links TRBV4-2 to TRBJ1-4, with D uncertain. The CDR3 runs 15 residues. The V gene's germline CDR1 is LGHNA and CDR2 YNFKEQ. Trimming pared 3 bases from V and 8 bases from J, leaving 16 bases between. CDR3 sequence (DNA): TGTGCCAGCAGCCACATACACCCTATGGGGGAAAAACTGTTTTTT. Amino acids: CASSHIHPMGEKLFF.

The gene calls are TRBV9 and TRBJ2-7, with 7 bases fitting TRBD2. V lost 3 bases, J lost 0 bases, and 6 bases stayed unmatched. The CDR3 length is 15 residues. Germline V gene data show CDR1 as SGDLS and CDR2 as YYNGEE. The CDR3 DNA reads as TGTGCCAGCAGCGGCCGGGAGGCTCCCTCCTACGAGCAGTACTTC. The encoded protein is CASSGREAPSYEQYF.

The chain carries TRBV27 and TRBJ2-3, with D possibly matching TRBD1 (6 bases). Trimming stripped 5 bases from V and 2 bases from J, with 11 bases between. This CDR3 is built from 14 residues. Germline V gene data show CDR1 as MNHEY and CDR2 as SMNVEV (reference sequence). CDR3 sequence: CASSPTGPTDTQYF. CDR3 in DNA: TGTGCCAGCAGTCCTACAGGGCCCACAGATACGCAGTATTTT.